This T cell receptor beta chain was found in a study of shared clonotypes between healthy human individuals. Study-level background: The donors, two women and a few men, were aged 18 to 49. Each donor's CD4 naive and CD4 memory cells filled three plates apiece, CD8 naive two, and CD8 memory one. Study-wide findings and caveats: Deeper or shallower sequencing was expected to change how clonotypes are shared among donors. In the sorted subsets, rarefaction showed sequencing was incomplete despite large depth.

Notes on this clone: Its antigen is not known.

Libraries were prepared by immunoSEQ multiplex PCR; TCRdb keeps only in-frame clonotypes and omits some of them. The table lists 2 million to 2.5 million clones, around 95% of them singletons. V was pared by 0 bases and J by 12 bases, with 18 bases between. Germline CDR1 SGHRS, CDR2 YFSETQ. The length of the CDR3 is 15 residues. This TCR derives from a man aged 18 to 29 in good health. Sequenced material: naive CD4+ T cells sorted from blood. The subset is: CD45RA+ positively selected. The chain is built from TRBV5-1 and TRBJ1-4; no clear D gene. The CDR3 region has the DNA TGCGCCAGCAGCTTGGCCACTAAAGGTGGGGAGGAACTGTTTTTT. Amino acid sequence: CASSLATKGGEELFF. The entire variable domain, with the rest obtained from reference TRBV5-1 and TRBJ1-4, is as follows: KAGVTQTPRYLIKTRGQQVTLSCSPISGHRSVSWYQQTPGQGLQFLFEYFSETQRNKGNFPGRFSGRQFSNSRSEMNVSTLELGDSALYLCASSLATKGGEELFFGSGTQLSVL.